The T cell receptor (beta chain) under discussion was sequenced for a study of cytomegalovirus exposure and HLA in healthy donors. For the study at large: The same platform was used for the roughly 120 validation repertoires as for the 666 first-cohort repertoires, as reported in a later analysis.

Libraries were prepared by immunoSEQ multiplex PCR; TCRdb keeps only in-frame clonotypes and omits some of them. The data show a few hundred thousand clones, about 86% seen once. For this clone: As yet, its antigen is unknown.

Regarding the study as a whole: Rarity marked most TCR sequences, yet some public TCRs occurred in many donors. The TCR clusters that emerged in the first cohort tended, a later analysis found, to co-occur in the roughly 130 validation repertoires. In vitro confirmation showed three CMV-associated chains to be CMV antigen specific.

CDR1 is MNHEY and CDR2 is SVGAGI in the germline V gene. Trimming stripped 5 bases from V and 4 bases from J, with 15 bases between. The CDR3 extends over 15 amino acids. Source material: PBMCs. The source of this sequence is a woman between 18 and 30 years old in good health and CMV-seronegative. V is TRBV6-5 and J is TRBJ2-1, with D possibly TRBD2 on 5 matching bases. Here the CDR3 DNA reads TGTGCCAGCAGTAGGACTGGTACCTTTTACAATGAGCAGTTCTTC. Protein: CASSRTGTFYNEQFF.